Listed below are T cell receptor beta chains from one sample, sequenced in a study of human T cells and chemical hapten exposure. Each CDR3 protein gets one entry after TCRdb re-called the RACE reads with MiXCR. The sample holds 85,000 to 100,000 distinct CDR3 sequences; 25% to 35% are singletons and the top ten take approximately 10%. Sample: whole blood, taken in connection with sensitization to the hapten diphenylcyclopropenone (DPC). The receptors derive from a man aged 40-49 years with alopecia areata. Some clones in this sample may be carry-over from other donors' samples. Both conserved end residues are part of each CDR3.

V,J,CDR3
TRBV20-1,TRBJ2-1,CSARALLAGGLNSYNEQFF
TRBV30,TRBJ2-7,CAWSDGGLSSYEQYF
TRBV10-1,TRBJ2-7,CASSESGSSYEQYF
TRBV30,TRBJ2-3,CAWNGLAGDLINTDTQYF
TRBV28,TRBJ2-1,CASSLGLAGGNEQFF
TRBV6-1,TRBJ2-7,CASSERTVGVSSYEQYF
TRBV6-2/TRBV6-3,TRBJ1-5,CASSYGDRVGQPQHF
TRBV5-1,TRBJ1-3,CASSRDGNTIYF
TRBV20-1,TRBJ2-7,CSAIAGGSTYEQYF
TRBV7-2,TRBJ2-5,CASRRRTGSQETQYF
TRBV20-1,TRBJ2-1,CSANRLAGGYDEQFF
TRBV20-1,TRBJ2-3,CSASNPSTDTQYF
TRBV28,TRBJ2-7,CASISQLGEQYF
TRBV27,TRBJ1-1,CASSLLGGRDTEAFF
TRBV9,TRBJ2-5,CASSPTSGLGETQYF
TRBV7-2,TRBJ2-7,CASRKDPSSYEQYF
TRBV19,TRBJ1-5,CASSRRPVTLNSNQPQHF
TRBV10-2,TRBJ1-1,CASSGGNTEAFF
TRBV15,TRBJ2-3,CATSLRTSADTQYF
TRBV7-8,TRBJ2-7,CASSLAQGQGNTYEQYF
TRBV5-1,TRBJ2-1,CASTELGAGSYNEQFF
TRBV10-3,TRBJ2-3,CAISDGAGAGTDTQYF
TRBV4-1,TRBJ2-3,CASSRPLSRGRADTQYF
TRBV20-1,TRBJ2-7,CSATGTEHPYEQYF
TRBV5-1,TRBJ2-7,CASSLDVTDYEQYF
TRBV7-3,TRBJ2-1,CASSPHGLATYNEQFF
TRBV5-1,TRBJ2-1,CASSLGTGSRGEQFF
TRBV20-1,TRBJ2-1,CSAAGLAGVGSYNEQFF
TRBV20-1,TRBJ2-7,CSARDRRQRGNEQYF
TRBV20-1,TRBJ2-4,CSASEGARGYF
TRBV28,TRBJ1-1,CASSLKVRGGKTFF
TRBV7-2,TRBJ2-1,CASSSPHPGGQLHEQFF
TRBV7-9,TRBJ2-4,CASSLGFGQKNIQYF
TRBV6-1,TRBJ2-1,CAISREGEKGYNEQFF
TRBV7-2,TRBJ2-3,CASSLTPVSGGTDTQYF
TRBV6-6,TRBJ1-1,CASSYGGRNTEAFF
TRBV25-1,TRBJ2-7,CASSVLASYEQYF
TRBV7-2,TRBJ2-3,CASSPDYYTDTQYF
TRBV7-2,TRBJ2-7,CASSLGTVKTYEQYF
TRBV28,TRBJ1-1,CASSLWDRVNTEAFF
TRBV10-3,TRBJ1-6,CAIRRTGPRDNSPLHF
TRBV6-1,TRBJ2-5,CASITGQGRQETQYF
TRBV7-7,TRBJ2-1,CASSLGTSLYNEQFF
TRBV10-2,TRBJ2-1,CASRDSSYNEQFF
TRBV7-2,TRBJ2-5,CASSFRLTETQYF
TRBV7-2,TRBJ1-5,CASSLDSLGPGNQPQHF
TRBV28,TRBJ2-1,CASGSGKDYNEQFF
TRBV7-2,TRBJ1-1,CASSSGIGTAEAFF
TRBV5-1,TRBJ2-3,CASSLEASGSFGTDTQYF
TRBV2,TRBJ1-5,CASSELGSRYQPQHF
TRBV10-3,TRBJ2-3,CATSGSSGRDTQYF
TRBV4-2,TRBJ2-3,CASSLRESEDTQYF
TRBV2,TRBJ2-6,CASSESLSGANVLTF
TRBV12-3/TRBV12-4,TRBJ2-3,CASTPGGPTDTQYF
TRBV27,TRBJ2-7,CASSLRGTGCQYEQYF